These 23 T cell receptor beta chains originate from one sample sequenced in a study of technical replicates of blood from a handful of donors. Produced via immunoSEQ multiplex PCR; TCRdb's table is partial and in-frame only. The sample has 90,000 to 100,000 clones; almost 96% are singletons. Sequencing was carried out using T cells isolated from PBMCs. The receptors shown here come from a human donor in good health.

The chain combines TRBV30 with TRBJ1-5; a possible D gene is TRBD1 (5 bases). Germline V lookup: CDR1 GTSNPN, CDR2 SVGIG (reference sequence). V was trimmed by 5 bases and J by 4 bases, leaving 15 bases between them. This CDR3 has 14 residues. CDR3 sequence reads: CAWGSLGTNQPQHF. For the CDR3, the DNA is TGTGCCTGGGGATCCCTAGGGACTAATCAGCCCCAGCATTTT.

V gene TRBV4-1 combines with J gene TRBJ2-3; weak D call: TRBD1 (6 bases). The V end was cut by 0 bases, the J end by 2 bases, with 18 bases between. CDR3 length: 18 amino acids. Germline CDR1 is MGHRA and CDR2 is YSYEKL. In DNA form, the CDR3 reads TGCGCCAGCAGCCAAGAAAATCAGGGGATTGGGCACACAGATACGCAGTATTTT. Translation gives CASSQENQGIGHTDTQYF.

The chain is built from TRBV29-1 and TRBJ2-5; the D gene is possibly TRBD2 (5 bases). The CDR3 consists of 14 residues. Per germline, CDR1 SQVTM and CDR2 ANQGSEA. Trimming cost V 2 bases and J 5 bases, with 15 bases left between them. This CDR3 reads CSVEPPSYPETQYF. CDR3 sequence (DNA): TGCAGCGTTGAACCTCCTAGCTATCCTGAGACCCAGTACTTC. The full variable domain, with the rest looked up from reference TRBV29-1 and TRBJ2-5, is SAVISQKPSRDICQRGTSLTIQCQVDSQVTMMFWYRQQPGQSLTLIATANQGSEATYESGFVIDKFPISRPNLTFSTLTVSNMSPEDSSIYLCSVEPPSYPETQYFGPGTRLLVL.

The rearrangement joins TRBV12-5 to TRBJ2-7; 10 nucleotides line up with TRBD2. The CDR3 is 20 residues long. The J segment lost 12 bases and the V segment lost 4 bases, leaving 30 bases of the junction unmatched. Germline V CDR1 and CDR2: LGHNT, FRNRAP. The CDR3 bases are TGTGCTAGTGGTTCTCACACCATTATAGCGGGAGGACCGGTACCACCTCAGGCGTACTTC. Translation gives CASGSHTIIAGGPVPPQAYF. The full variable domain, with the rest looked up from reference TRBV12-5 and TRBJ2-7, is DARVTQTPRHKVTEMGQEVTMRCQPILGHNTVFWYRQTMMQGLELLAYFRNRAPLDDSGMPKDRFSAEMPDATLATLKIQPSEPRDSAVYFCASGSHTIIAGGPVPPQAYFGPGTRLTVT.

The chain combines TRBV14 with TRBJ2-2; D may be TRBD2 (5 bases). There are 15 residues in the CDR3. Germline CDR1 SGHDN, CDR2 FVKESK. V lost 1 base, J lost 5 bases, and 11 bases lay in between. Here the CDR3 reads CASSQVARGTGELFF. The DNA for the CDR3 is TGTGCCAGCAGCCAAGTTGCGAGAGGGACCGGGGAGCTGTTTTTT. The full variable domain, with the rest looked up from reference TRBV14 and TRBJ2-2, is EAGVTQFPSHSVIEKGQTVTLRCDPISGHDNLYWYRRVMGKEIKFLLHFVKESKQDESGMPNNRFLAERTGGTYSTLKVQPAELEDSGVYFCASSQVARGTGELFFGEGSRLTVL.

In DNA, the CDR3 is TGTGCCAGCAGTTTACAGGCCGACTATGGCTACACCTTC. Encoded protein: CASSLQADYGYTF. The chain is built from TRBV7-6 and TRBJ1-2; possibly TRBD1 for D (5 bases). CDR1 SGHVS and CDR2 FNYEAQ come from the germline V gene. This CDR3 has 13 amino acids. V dropped 6 bases and J dropped 3 bases, with 11 bases sitting between them.

A single count supports this clone. The chain joins TRBV28 to TRBJ1-2; D not resolved. V gave up 10 bases and J gave up 7 bases, with 13 bases separating them. This CDR3 region has 11 residues. Germline V lookup: CDR1 MDHEN, CDR2 SYDVKM. Written as DNA, the CDR3 is TGTGCCACCCGCTTAGCAGTTGGCTACACCTTC. Its translation is CATRLAVGYTF.

Regarding this clone: One end of the junction is discordant with germline, which a read error may explain. V gene TRBV30 combines with J gene TRBJ1-2; D perhaps matches TRBD1 (5 bases). In germline, CDR1 is GTSNPN, CDR2 SVGIG (reference sequence). CDR3 length: 11 residues. CDR3 in DNA: TGTGCCCGGAGACAGTCCTATGGCTACACCTTC. It yields the protein CARRQSYGYTF.

CDR3 in DNA: TGTGCCAGCAGCAAATACTACGAGCAGTACTTC. Its protein is CASSKYYEQYF. J is TRBJ2-7 and V is TRBV7-8; D unclear. The length of the CDR3 is 11 residues. Germline CDR1 and CDR2: SGHVS and FQNEAQ. Trimming took 5 bases from V and 3 from J, leaving 5 bases between them.

The V and J genes are TRBV11-3 and TRBJ1-6, with 7 bases fitting TRBD1. Losses at the gene ends were 3 bases for V and 9 bases for J; bases not matched to a gene: 8. Looked up from germline, CDR1 is SGHNT and CDR2 is YENEEA. CDR3 length: 15 amino acids. The CDR3 spells CASSFDRAPGSPLHF. CDR3 coding DNA: TGTGCCAGCAGCTTCGACAGGGCCCCGGGTTCACCCCTCCACTTT.

This clone showed up just once. The genes are TRBV5-1 and TRBJ2-6; weak D call: TRBD2 (5 bases). This CDR3 is built from 15 residues. Trimming cost V 0 bases and J 2 bases, with 6 bases left between them. The germline CDR1 and CDR2 sequences are SGHRS and YFSETQ. The DNA of the CDR3 is TGCGCCAGCAGCTTGGCCGGGACTGGGGCCAACGTCCTGACTTTC. Amino acids: CASSLAGTGANVLTF.

Here the CDR3 DNA reads TGCGCCAGCTCCCCGGGGGGGGGAAGTGCCACTGAAGCTTTCTTT. The encoded protein is CASSPGGGSATEAFF. The V and J genes are TRBV5-1 and TRBJ1-1, with D tentatively TRBD1 (5 bases). The germline CDR1 and CDR2 sequences are SGHRS and YFSETQ. The V end was cut by 7 bases, the J end by 4 bases, with 20 bases between. This CDR3 region has 15 residues.

The V and J genes are TRBV19 and TRBJ1-1; D might be TRBD1 (5 bases). Germline assignment: CDR1 LNHDA and CDR2 SQIVND (reference sequence). V was shortened by 7 bases and J by 4 bases, with 19 bases between the two germline ends. The CDR3 consists of 15 residues. This CDR3 is CASTLGGGRGTEAFF. The CDR3 DNA sequence: TGTGCCAGTACCCTTGGGGGGGGAAGAGGCACTGAAGCTTTCTTT.

This sequence joins TRBV18 and TRBJ2-7, with D maybe TRBD1 (6 bases). Trimming cost V 4 bases and J 2 bases, with 12 bases left between them. The CDR3 runs to 14 residues. Germline values: CDR1 KGHSH, CDR2 LQKENI. CDR3: CASSLAGDPYEQYF. The DNA of the CDR3 is TGTGCCAGCTCACTGGCAGGGGATCCCTACGAGCAGTACTTC.

This clone was found once. This chain joins TRBV2 and TRBJ2-7; 9 positions match TRBD1. The V gene end was trimmed by 6 bases and the J gene end by 9 bases; junction bases not matched to a gene: 27. The CDR3 is 19 residues long. CDR1 is SNHLY, CDR2 FYNNEI, per germline. This CDR3 reads CASRAGQGPVGGRLRGQYF. The CDR3 DNA reads TGTGCCAGCAGGGCGGGACAGGGCCCGGTCGGGGGACGACTACGAGGGCAGTACTTC.

The V gene is TRBV20-1, the J gene TRBJ2-3, with D maybe TRBD2 (6 bases). Per the germline V gene, CDR1 is DFQATT and CDR2 is SNEGSKA (reference sequence). The CDR3 runs to 11 residues. Between the trimmed V and J ends, which lost 6 bases and 7 bases, there was a span of 11 bases. The CDR3 nucleotides are TGCAGTGCGCTGACTAGTCATACGCAGTATTTT. Its translation is CSALTSHTQYF.

The chain employs TRBV4-2 and TRBJ2-3, with TRBD2 matching 11 bases. This CDR3 spans 16 amino acids. The junction had 3 bases not matched to a gene; V was cut back by 3 bases and J by 1 base. The germline CDR1 and CDR2 sequences are LGHNA and YNFKEQ. CDR3 nucleotides: TGTGCCAGCAGCCAGGTAGCGGGGGGGGGCACAGATACGCAGTATTTT. It yields the protein CASSQVAGGGTDTQYF.

The rearrangement joins TRBV9 to TRBJ1-2; D may be TRBD1 (6 bases). CDR1 is SGDLS, CDR2 YYNGEE, per germline. With 0 bases removed from V and 4 bases from J, the gap between germline ends came to 16 bases. The CDR3 is made up of 16 amino acids. The CDR3 nucleotides read TGTGCCAGCAGCGTAGCCGAAACGACAGGCCCCTATGGCTACACCTTC. This sequence encodes CASSVAETTGPYGYTF.

This clone was observed a single time. Here the CDR3 DNA reads TGCGCCAGCAGCCTCGGACAGGGACCCCTCCACTTT. Protein: CASSLGQGPLHF. This chain connects TRBV5-1 to TRBJ1-6; 8 bases map to TRBD1. This CDR3 has 12 residues. CDR1 and CDR2 (germline): SGHRS, YFSETQ. The junction had 3 bases not matched to a gene; V was cut back by 4 bases and J by 12 bases.

Here the CDR3 reads CASKPARDRGHPEAFF. CDR3 sequence (DNA): TGTGCCAGCAAACCCGCCCGGGACAGGGGGCACCCTGAAGCTTTCTTT. The chain uses TRBV6-6 and TRBJ1-1; 12 bases are shared with TRBD1. V was pared by 7 bases and J by 6 bases, with 12 bases of the junction left unmatched. The CDR3 spans 16 residues. CDR1 is MNHNY and CDR2 is SVGAGI in the germline V gene (reference sequence).

The chain combines TRBV4-1 with TRBJ2-7; a weak D match, TRBD1 (6 bases). V lost 3 bases, J lost 2 bases, and 17 bases lay in between. The germline gives CDR1 MGHRA, CDR2 YSYEKL. The CDR3 loop spans 16 amino acids. CDR3 sequence reads: CASSQDSRDMPYEQYF. CDR3 in DNA: TGCGCCAGCAGCCAGGACAGCAGGGACATGCCCTACGAGCAGTACTTC.

The J gene is TRBJ2-3, the V gene TRBV27; 10 bases map to TRBD1. Germline trimming cut 1 base from V and 4 bases from J; bases unmatched to any gene: 5. CDR1 is MNHEY and CDR2 is SMNVEV in the germline V gene (reference sequence). The length of the CDR3 is 16 residues. DNA of the CDR3: TGTGCCAGCAGTTTATTTGACAGGGGGCTATCAGATACGCAGTATTTT. It translates to CASSLFDRGLSDTQYF.

The chain is built from TRBV5-4 and TRBJ2-7; the match to TRBD1 covers 9 bases. Germline V gives CDR1 SGHNT, CDR2 YYREEE (reference sequence). V lost 4 bases to trimming and J lost 5 bases; unmatched junction nucleotides: 13. CDR3 size: 16 residues. CDR3 protein: CASSGNRGRLEDEQYF. The CDR3 DNA is TGTGCCAGCAGCGGAAACAGGGGGCGGTTGGAGGACGAGCAGTACTTC.